The text below deals with one T cell receptor (beta chain). Its specificity is unknown. Original processing notes: Out-of-frame sequences were removed, leaving 2 million to 2.5 million distinct TCRbeta sequences. The assay was immunoSEQ multiplex PCR, and TCRdb's table has in-frame clones only and misses some. V and J calls and clone size are given by that table; D and trimming were obtained from the DNA. The sample lists tens of thousands of clones, about four fifths occurring once. This specimen belongs to a study of memory CD4+ T cells and cytomegalovirus serostatus. Study summary: Healthy Belgian adult donors included about nine CMV-positive and some 24 CMV-negative people. Study outcomes and limitations: A US-trained random forest predicted CMV serostatus with median AUC around 0.91.

Single viable CD3+CD4+CD8-CD45RO+ cells were sorted as the memory CD4+ T cells. Donors' CMV status reflects serum IgG against pp150, pp28, p38, p52. The material sequenced was memory CD4+ T cells from blood. The receptor was derived from an adult in good health and CMV-seronegative.

DNA of the CDR3: TGTGCCAGCAGCCTAGACAGGGCCGCCTACAATGAGCAGTTCTTC. Translation gives CASSLDRAAYNEQFF. V usage is TRBV5-4 and J usage is TRBJ2-1, with TRBD1 matching over 7 bases. J gave up 2 bases and V 4 bases, and 6 bases lay outside the gene matches. Germline V gene data show CDR1 as SGHNT and CDR2 as YYREEE (reference sequence). This CDR3 has 15 amino acids.